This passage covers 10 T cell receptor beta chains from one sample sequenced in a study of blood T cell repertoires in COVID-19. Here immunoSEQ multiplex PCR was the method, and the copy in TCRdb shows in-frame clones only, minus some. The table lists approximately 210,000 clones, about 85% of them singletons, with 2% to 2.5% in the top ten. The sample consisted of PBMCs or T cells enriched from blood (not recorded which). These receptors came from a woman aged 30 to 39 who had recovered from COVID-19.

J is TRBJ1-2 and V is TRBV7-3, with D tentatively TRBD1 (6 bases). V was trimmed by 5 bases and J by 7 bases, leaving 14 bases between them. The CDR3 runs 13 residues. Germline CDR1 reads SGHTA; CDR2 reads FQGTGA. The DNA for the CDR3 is TGTGCCAGCAGCACGCTGACAGGAGTTGGCTACACCTTC. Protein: CASSTLTGVGYTF.

The CDR3 nucleotides are TGTGCCAGCAGCGATCGGACATCCAATTCACCCCTCCACTTT. The encoded protein is CASSDRTSNSPLHF. The chain carries TRBV4-2 and TRBJ1-6; a possible D gene is TRBD1 (5 bases). Germline loops: CDR1 LGHNA, CDR2 YNFKEQ. The V end lost 5 bases, the J end lost 7 bases, and 12 bases lay between the germline ends. This CDR3 comprises 14 residues.

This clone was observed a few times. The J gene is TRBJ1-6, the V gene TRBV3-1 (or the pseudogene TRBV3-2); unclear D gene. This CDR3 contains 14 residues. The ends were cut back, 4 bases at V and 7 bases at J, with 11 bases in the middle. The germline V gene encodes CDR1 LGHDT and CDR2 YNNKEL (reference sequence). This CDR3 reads CASSLRLLNSPLHF. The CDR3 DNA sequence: TGTGCCAGCAGCCTAAGACTGTTAAATTCACCCCTCCACTTT.

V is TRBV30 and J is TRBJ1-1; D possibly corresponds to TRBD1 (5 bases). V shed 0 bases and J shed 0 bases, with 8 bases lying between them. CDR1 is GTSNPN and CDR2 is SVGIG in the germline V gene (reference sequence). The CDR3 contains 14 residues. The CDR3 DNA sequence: TGTGCCTGGAGTGTCCAGGGTATGAACACTGAAGCTTTCTTT. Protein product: CAWSVQGMNTEAFF.

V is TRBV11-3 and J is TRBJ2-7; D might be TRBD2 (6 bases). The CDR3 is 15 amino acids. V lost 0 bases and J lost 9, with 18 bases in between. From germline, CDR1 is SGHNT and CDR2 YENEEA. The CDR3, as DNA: TGTGCCAGCAGCTTAGATGGGACCGAGGTCGGGGGGCAGTACTTC. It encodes CASSLDGTEVGGQYF.

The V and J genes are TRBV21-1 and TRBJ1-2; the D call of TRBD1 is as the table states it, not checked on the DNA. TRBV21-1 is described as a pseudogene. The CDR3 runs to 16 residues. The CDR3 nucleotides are TGTGCCAGCAGCAAAAGGGGGAGACAGGGGCACTATGGCTACACCTTC. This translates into CASSKRGRQGHYGYTF.

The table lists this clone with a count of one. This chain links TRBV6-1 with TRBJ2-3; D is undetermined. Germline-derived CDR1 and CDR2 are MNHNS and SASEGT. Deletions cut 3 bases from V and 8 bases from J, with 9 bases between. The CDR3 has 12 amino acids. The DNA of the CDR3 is TGTGCCAGCAGTGAGGGTGGCGGTACGCAGTATTTT. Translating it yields CASSEGGGTQYF.

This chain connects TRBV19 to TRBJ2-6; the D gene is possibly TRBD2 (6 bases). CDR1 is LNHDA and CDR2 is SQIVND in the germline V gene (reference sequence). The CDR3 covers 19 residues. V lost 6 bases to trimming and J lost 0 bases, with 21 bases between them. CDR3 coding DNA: TGTGCCAGTAGCCCCACCCGGAGGGGACTGAACTCTGGGGCCAACGTCCTGACTTTC. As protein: CASSPTRRGLNSGANVLTF.

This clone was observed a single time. CDR3 in amino acids: CASSSTDGSYEQYF. CDR3 nucleotide sequence: TGTGCCAGCAGCTCCACGGATGGGAGCTACGAGCAGTACTTC. This rearrangement joins TRBV7-9 to TRBJ2-7, with D perhaps TRBD2 (5 bases). Trimming left V 4 bases short and J 3 bases short, with 13 bases between. CDR1 and CDR2 (germline): SEHNR, FQNEAQ (reference sequence). This CDR3 spans 14 amino acids.

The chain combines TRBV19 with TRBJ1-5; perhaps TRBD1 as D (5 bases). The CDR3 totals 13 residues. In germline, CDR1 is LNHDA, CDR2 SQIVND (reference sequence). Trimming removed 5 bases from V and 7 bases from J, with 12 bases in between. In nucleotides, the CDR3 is TGTGCCAGTAGTCCGGGGGTTGGCCAGCCCCAGCATTTT. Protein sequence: CASSPGVGQPQHF.